The entry that follows covers one TCR beta chain sequence. Its antigen is unknown. The data were obtained in a study of cytomegalovirus exposure and HLA in healthy donors. General study findings and limits: As a later analysis showed, a missense DCLRE1C variant was linked to trimming of TCR beta V- and J-genes.

The CDR3 runs to 16 residues. CDR1 and CDR2 from the germline V gene are MDHEN and SYDVKM. V dropped 6 bases and J dropped 2; count of bases not matched to a gene: 11. 13 Jbeta primers and 60 Vbeta primers were used for the PCR. The method was immunoSEQ multiplex PCR; TCRdb's version includes in-frame clones alone and lacks a portion of them. The table records roughly 110,000 clones, about 76% of them present only once. The sequenced sample was PBMCs. The genes are TRBV28 and TRBJ2-3; 7 bases map to TRBD2. The TCR sequence derives from a woman in her forties or fifties in good health and CMV-seropositive. CDR3 sequence reads: CASRDPLAEDTDTQYF. DNA of the CDR3: TGTGCCAGCAGAGATCCCCTAGCGGAGGACACAGATACGCAGTATTTT.